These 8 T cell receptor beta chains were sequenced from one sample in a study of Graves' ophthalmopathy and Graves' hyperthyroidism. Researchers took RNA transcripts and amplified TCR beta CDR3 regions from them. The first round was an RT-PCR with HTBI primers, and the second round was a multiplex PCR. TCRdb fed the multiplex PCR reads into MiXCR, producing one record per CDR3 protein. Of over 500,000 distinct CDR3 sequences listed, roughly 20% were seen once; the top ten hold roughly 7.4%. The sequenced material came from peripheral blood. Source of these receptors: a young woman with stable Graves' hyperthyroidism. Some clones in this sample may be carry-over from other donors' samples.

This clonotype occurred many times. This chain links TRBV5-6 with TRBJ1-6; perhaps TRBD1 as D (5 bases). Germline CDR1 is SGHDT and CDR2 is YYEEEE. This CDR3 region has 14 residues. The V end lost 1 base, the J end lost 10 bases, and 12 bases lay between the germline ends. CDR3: CASSLQQGRSPLHF. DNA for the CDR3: TGTGCCAGCAGCTTGCAGCAGGGTCGATCACCCCTCCACTTT.

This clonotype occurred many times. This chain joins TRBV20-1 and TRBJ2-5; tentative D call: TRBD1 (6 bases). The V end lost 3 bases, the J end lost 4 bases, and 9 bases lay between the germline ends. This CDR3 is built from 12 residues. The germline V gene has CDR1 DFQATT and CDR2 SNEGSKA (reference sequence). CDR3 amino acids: CSASGRGETQYF. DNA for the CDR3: TGCAGTGCTAGTGGCAGGGGAGAGACCCAGTACTTC.

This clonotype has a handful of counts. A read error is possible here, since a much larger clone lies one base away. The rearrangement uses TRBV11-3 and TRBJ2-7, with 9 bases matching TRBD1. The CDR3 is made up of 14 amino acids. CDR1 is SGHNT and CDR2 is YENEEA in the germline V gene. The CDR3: CVSSPGQGNYEQYF. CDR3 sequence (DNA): TGTGTCAGCAGCCCCGGACAGGGGAACTACGAGCAGTACTTC.

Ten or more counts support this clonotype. The CDR3 DNA sequence: TGTGCCAGCAGCAAAACAGGTCTTGGCTACACCTTC. Amino acid sequence: CASSKTGLGYTF. This chain links TRBV27 with TRBJ1-2; a weak D match, TRBD1 (5 bases). The CDR3 is 12 residues long. CDR1 and CDR2 from the germline V gene are MNHEY and SMNVEV (reference sequence). V dropped 6 bases and J dropped 7 bases, with 12 bases sitting between them.

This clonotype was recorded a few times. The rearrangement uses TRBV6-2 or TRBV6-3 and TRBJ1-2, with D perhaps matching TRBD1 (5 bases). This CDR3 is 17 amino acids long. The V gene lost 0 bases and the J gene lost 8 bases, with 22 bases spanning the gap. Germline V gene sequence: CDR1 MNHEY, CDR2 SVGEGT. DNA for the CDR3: TGTGCCAGCAGTTACTCGATTGCGGGGCTAGAGGGAAACGGCTACACCTTC. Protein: CASSYSIAGLEGNGYTF.

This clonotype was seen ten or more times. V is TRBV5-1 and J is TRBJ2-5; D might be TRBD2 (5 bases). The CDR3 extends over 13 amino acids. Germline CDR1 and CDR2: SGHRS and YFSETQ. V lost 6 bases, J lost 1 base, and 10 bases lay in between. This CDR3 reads CASTTGIQETQYF. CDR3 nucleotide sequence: TGCGCCAGCACGACGGGAATCCAAGAGACCCAGTACTTC. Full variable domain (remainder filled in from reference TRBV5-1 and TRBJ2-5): KAGVTQTPRYLIKTRGQQVTLSCSPISGHRSVSWYQQTPGQGLQFLFEYFSETQRNKGNFPGRFSGRQFSNSRSEMNVSTLELGDSALYLCASTTGIQETQYFGPGTRLLVL.

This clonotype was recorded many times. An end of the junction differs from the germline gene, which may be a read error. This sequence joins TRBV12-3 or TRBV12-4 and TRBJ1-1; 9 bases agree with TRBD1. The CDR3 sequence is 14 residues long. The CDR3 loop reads CASTLNRGLTEAFF. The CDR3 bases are TGTGCCAGCACTTTAAACAGGGGGCTTACTGAAGCTTTCTTT.

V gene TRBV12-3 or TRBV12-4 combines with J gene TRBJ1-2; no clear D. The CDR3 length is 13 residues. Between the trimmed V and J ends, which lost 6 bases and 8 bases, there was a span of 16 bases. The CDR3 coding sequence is TGTGCCAGCAGCCCCGGGCCCCCAGGCGGCTACACCTTC. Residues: CASSPGPPGGYTF.